This T cell receptor beta chain was captured in a study of Graves' ophthalmopathy and Graves' hyperthyroidism. Clinicians diagnosed using symptoms, serum thyroxine, TRAb, thyroid ultrasound and orbital computed tomography. From fresh peripheral blood, 8 to 10 ml in volume, the PBMCs were obtained. RNA transcripts served as template for amplifying TCR beta CDR3 sequences. Scientists carried out first-round RT-PCR using HTBI primers and then a second-round multiplex PCR. TCRdb reprocessed the multiplex PCR reads via MiXCR and lists one record per CDR3 protein. The table shows roughly 610,000 distinct CDR3 sequences, with approximately 21% occurring only once. Whole-study findings and limits: Blood was where most expanded thyroid clonotypes above 0.001 frequency also turned up. With a specificity of around 76% and a sensitivity of about 71%, the model predicted ophthalmopathy progression.

V lost 1 base, J lost 0 bases, and 3 bases lay in between. Germline CDR1 and CDR2: LGHNT and FRNRAP. The CDR3 is 13 amino acids. On this clonotype itself: The antigen is unknown.

This chain connects TRBV12-5 to TRBJ1-1; D unclear. The clonotype originates from a woman aged 18-29 years with stable Graves' hyperthyroidism. Some clones in this sample may be carry-over from other donors' samples. The sample comprised peripheral blood. The CDR3 sequence: CASGLELNTEAFF. The CDR3 nucleotides read TGTGCTAGTGGTTTGGAGCTGAACACTGAAGCTTTCTTT.